This entry lists 24 T cell receptor beta chains sequenced from one sample in a study of shared clonotypes between healthy human individuals. TCRdb's table, derived via immunoSEQ multiplex PCR, lists solely in-frame clones and lacks some. The table lists roughly 2.4 million clones, approximately 95% of them singletons. The material sequenced was naive CD4+ T cells sorted from blood. Noted subset: CD45RA+ positively selected. The source of these receptors is a man aged 18 to 29 in good health.

The chain is built from TRBV6-5 and TRBJ2-1, with D possibly TRBD2 on 5 matching bases. This CDR3 comprises 16 residues. Germline V gives CDR1 MNHEY, CDR2 SVGAGI. V was shortened by 4 bases and J by 5 bases, with 18 bases between the two germline ends. The CDR3 DNA follows: TGTGCCAGCAGTTCCTTCCCCGGGATTACGAACAATGAGCAGTTCTTC. It codes for CASSSFPGITNNEQFF.

This chain links TRBV12-5 with TRBJ1-3; D not certain. The CDR3 consists of 17 residues. In germline, CDR1 is LGHNT, CDR2 FRNRAP. V was trimmed by 0 bases and J by 1 base, leaving 13 bases between them. The CDR3 DNA reads TGTGCTAGTGGTTTGGTATTCGATTGGATTTCTGGAAACACCATATATTTT. It specifies CASGLVFDWISGNTIYF.

The gene calls are TRBV30 and TRBJ1-1; the match to TRBD1 covers 8 bases. This CDR3 has 13 amino acids. The V and J ends lost 3 bases and 7 bases, in that order; junction bases with no gene match: 7. The V gene's germline CDR1 is GTSNPN and CDR2 SVGIG (reference sequence). The CDR3 loop reads CAWRSGQGLEAFF. In nucleotides, the CDR3 is TGTGCCTGGAGGTCCGGACAGGGACTTGAAGCTTTCTTT.

The rearrangement joins TRBV6-5 to TRBJ1-2; D gene ambiguous. CDR1 is MNHEY and CDR2 is SVGAGI in the germline V gene. The germline V and J ends were trimmed by 0 bases and 4 bases, with 9 bases remaining between them. The CDR3 contains 14 residues. The CDR3 coding sequence is TGTGCCAGCAGTTACTCCCCAGACCTCTATGGCTACACCTTC. Encoded protein: CASSYSPDLYGYTF.

The V gene is TRBV18, the J gene TRBJ1-4; D gene ambiguous. CDR3 length equals 11 residues. V lost 6 bases, J lost 6 bases, and 5 bases lay in between. Germline CDR1 reads KGHSH; CDR2 reads LQKENI. CDR3 nucleotides: TGTGCCAGCTCGTCGTATGAAAAACTGTTTTTT. Protein: CASSSYEKLFF.

DNA for the CDR3: TGTGCCAGCACCCTTGTGGCCGGGACACTAACTAACTATGGCTACACCTTC. This encodes CASTLVAGTLTNYGYTF. The rearrangement uses TRBV7-2 and TRBJ1-2, with a possible D match to TRBD1 (6 bases). Trimming shortened V by 7 bases and J by 0 bases, and 21 bases separated the two germline ends. There are 17 residues in the CDR3. Germline assignment: CDR1 SGHTA and CDR2 FQGNSA.

Comment on this clone: Other DNA sequences in the same sample also yield this CDR3. V gene TRBV5-1 combines with J gene TRBJ2-7, with 8 positions matching TRBD1. Germline V gives CDR1 SGHRS, CDR2 YFSETQ. The CDR3 consists of 15 residues. V lost 0 bases, J lost 0 bases, and 2 bases stayed unmatched. The CDR3 is CASSLGTGNSYEQYF. The CDR3 region has the DNA TGCGCCAGCAGCTTGGGGACAGGGAACTCCTACGAGCAGTACTTC.

The chain uses TRBV7-2 and TRBJ2-4, with 9 bases lining up with TRBD2. The CDR3 has 17 residues. Germline V lookup: CDR1 SGHTA, CDR2 FQGNSA. V was clipped by 0 bases and J by 3 bases; unmatched bases: 6. CDR3 residues: CASSLALAGSGKNIQYF. The CDR3 DNA reads TGTGCCAGCAGCTTAGCTCTAGCGGGATCCGGCAAAAACATTCAGTACTTC.

DNA for the CDR3: TGTGCCAGCAGCCGGCCGGGACTAGCGATAATCAATGAGCAGTTCTTC. Its protein is CASSRPGLAIINEQFF. This rearrangement joins TRBV5-4 to TRBJ2-1; 10 bases map to TRBD2. V gave up 4 bases and J gave up 6 bases; unmatched junction bases: 10. From germline, CDR1 is SGHNT and CDR2 YYREEE (reference sequence). The CDR3 runs 16 residues.

The gene calls are TRBV30 and TRBJ2-3, with 7 bases identical to TRBD1. Germline trimming cut 5 bases from V and 0 bases from J; bases unmatched to any gene: 5. This CDR3 is 14 amino acids long. Looked up from germline, CDR1 is GTSNPN and CDR2 is SVGIG (reference sequence). CDR3 in DNA: TGTGCCTGGGGTTGGACAGGCAGCACAGATACGCAGTATTTT. Translation gives CAWGWTGSTDTQYF.

This chain uses TRBV12-5 with TRBJ2-7; 9 nucleotides match TRBD2. From germline, CDR1 is LGHNT and CDR2 FRNRAP. The J segment lost 2 bases and the V segment lost 3 bases, leaving 5 bases of the junction unmatched. The CDR3 runs to 15 residues. The CDR3: CASGLHSGSTYEQYF. The CDR3, as DNA: TGTGCTAGTGGTTTACATAGCGGGAGCACCTACGAGCAGTACTTC.

The V gene is TRBV7-9, the J gene TRBJ2-5; 11 bases map to TRBD2. V trimming: 6 bases; J trimming: 2 bases; junction bases outside the gene matches: 11. The CDR3 extends over 17 amino acids. The germline CDR1 and CDR2 sequences are SEHNR and FQNEAQ (reference sequence). CDR3 in amino acids: CASRFGTSGPTQETQYF. CDR3 coding DNA: TGTGCCAGCAGGTTCGGGACTAGCGGACCGACACAAGAGACCCAGTACTTC.

The chain is built from TRBV7-9 and TRBJ1-5, with 8 bases matching TRBD1. With 1 base clipped from V and 4 bases from J, the junction kept 3 bases outside the gene matches. Looked up from germline, CDR1 is SEHNR and CDR2 is FQNEAQ (reference sequence). The CDR3 is 15 residues long. CDR3 in amino acids: CASSLDGTGNQPQHF. The CDR3 DNA follows: TGTGCCAGCAGCTTAGATGGGACAGGTAATCAGCCCCAGCATTTT.

The CDR3, as DNA: TGCGCCAGCAGCCAGCTCAATGCGGGAGGGGGAGAGACCCAGTACTTC. Translation: CASSQLNAGGGETQYF. This sequence joins TRBV4-3 and TRBJ2-5; TRBD2 matches 9 bases. V shed 3 bases and J 4 bases; nucleotides not matched to a gene: 9. This CDR3 has 16 residues. Germline V lookup: CDR1 LGHNA, CDR2 YSLEER.

This clone is a singleton in its sample. The rearrangement joins TRBV30 to TRBJ2-3; a possible D gene is TRBD1 (6 bases). The CDR3 runs 15 residues. Trimming left V 1 base short and J 2 bases short, with 13 bases between. CDR1 GTSNPN and CDR2 SVGIG come from the germline V gene (reference sequence). The CDR3 reads CAWSGLAGDTDTQYF. The CDR3, as DNA: TGTGCCTGGAGTGGATTAGCAGGGGACACAGATACGCAGTATTTT.

This chain connects TRBV30 to TRBJ1-6; no reliable D call. Germline V gene data show CDR1 as GTSNPN and CDR2 as SVGIG (reference sequence). Trimming took off 3 bases at V and 6 bases at J, with 12 bases between the two ends. The CDR3 spans 14 residues. CDR3 region: CAWRARETNSPLHF. CDR3 nucleotide sequence: TGTGCCTGGAGAGCCCGGGAGACTAATTCACCCCTCCACTTT. Full variable domain (remainder filled in from reference TRBV30 and TRBJ1-6): SQTIHQWPATLVQPVGSPLSLECTVEGTSNPNLYWYRQAAGRGLQLLFYSVGIGQISSEVPQNLSASRPQDRQFILSSKKLLLSDSGFYLCAWRARETNSPLHFGNGTRLTVT.

V is TRBV9 and J is TRBJ1-3; 10 bases line up with TRBD1. V lost 4 bases to trimming and J lost 0 bases; unmatched junction nucleotides: 7. Germline CDR1 and CDR2: SGDLS and YYNGEE. The CDR3 spans 17 residues. The CDR3: CASSPRQGAPSGNTIYF. The CDR3 DNA is TGTGCCAGCAGCCCCAGACAGGGGGCCCCCTCTGGAAACACCATATATTTT.

The rearrangement joins TRBV7-9 to TRBJ2-1, with 11 bases identical to TRBD2. Germline V gene lookup returns CDR1 SEHNR and CDR2 FQNEAQ (reference sequence). The CDR3 spans 15 residues. V lost 4 bases to trimming and J lost 3 bases; unmatched junction nucleotides: 2. CDR3 loop: CASSSTSGNYNEQFF. The CDR3 region has the DNA TGTGCCAGCAGCTCGACTAGCGGGAACTACAATGAGCAGTTCTTC.

The rearrangement links TRBV9 to TRBJ2-5; 9 nucleotides agree with TRBD2. The junction had 1 base not matched to a gene; V was cut back by 1 base and J by 0 bases. Germline V lookup: CDR1 SGDLS, CDR2 YYNGEE. This CDR3 contains 15 residues. CDR3 amino acids: CASSVTSGYQETQYF. CDR3 sequence (DNA): TGTGCCAGCAGCGTAACTAGCGGGTACCAAGAGACCCAGTACTTC.

The V gene is TRBV6-1, the J gene TRBJ1-6, with TRBD1 matching 7 bases. The trim removed 1 base at V and 8 bases at J, leaving 2 bases unmatched. The CDR3 covers 14 residues. Germline values: CDR1 MNHNS, CDR2 SASEGT. The CDR3 spells CASSEVRGHSPLHF. CDR3 DNA sequence: TGTGCCAGCAGTGAAGTTAGGGGGCATTCACCCCTCCACTTT.

V usage is TRBV6-5 and J usage is TRBJ2-7, with a possible D match to TRBD1 (5 bases). The V gene's germline CDR1 is MNHEY and CDR2 SVGAGI. Trimming removed 1 base at V and 3 bases at J, with 10 bases between. This CDR3 has 14 amino acids. Here the CDR3 reads CASSYLQGNYEQYF. The CDR3 DNA follows: TGTGCCAGCAGTTACTTGCAGGGCAACTACGAGCAGTACTTC.

About this clone itself: At the DNA level, this CDR3 is encoded by other sequences in the same sample as well. DNA for the CDR3: TGCGCCAGCAGTGGAGGGAATTCACCCCTCCACTTT. Translated: CASSGGNSPLHF. The rearrangement joins TRBV10-1 to TRBJ1-6, with D uncertain. Germline CDR1 WNHNN, CDR2 SYGVQD (reference sequence). Trimming left V 4 bases short and J 7 bases short, with 5 bases between. The CDR3 has 12 residues.

This chain links TRBV6-1 with TRBJ2-7, with D tentatively TRBD1 (6 bases). V lost 6 bases and J lost 2, with 14 bases in between. Germline V gene lookup returns CDR1 MNHNS and CDR2 SASEGT. The CDR3 consists of 14 residues. The CDR3 region has the DNA TGTGCCAGCAGGATAACGACAGGAGCCTACGAGCAGTACTTC. Encoded protein: CASRITTGAYEQYF.

The chain carries TRBV10-1 and TRBJ2-7; TRBD2 matches at 8 bases. The germline V gene has CDR1 WNHNN and CDR2 SYGVQD (reference sequence). The CDR3 length is 14 residues. The trim removed 5 bases at V and 3 bases at J, leaving 6 bases unmatched. The CDR3 reads CASSSGTSFYEQYF. The CDR3 DNA follows: TGCGCCAGCAGTTCCGGGACTAGTTTCTACGAGCAGTACTTC.